The rows below give T cell receptor beta chains drawn from one sample of a study of blood T cells in healthy people across ages. MiXCR, applied by TCRdb to the 5' RACE reads, yields one record per CDR3 protein. The sample holds 1 million or so distinct CDR3 sequences; around 25% are singletons and the top ten take about 0.69%. The sample was also linked to a second study, of T cells of mothers and their children.

Sequences were obtained from blood. These receptors were collected from a girl aged 2-10 years in good health. CDR3s include the opening cysteine and the closing phenylalanine or tryptophan. The D gene is left open where the match is weak. A row's size may be missing; if present it is once, few, many or a size class.

J | D | V | size | DNA | CDR3
TRBJ2-3 | . | TRBV5-1 | . | TGCGCCAGCAGCTTGGAAGGCGGGGACACAGATACGCAGTATTTT | CASSLEGGDTDTQYF
TRBJ2-7 | . | TRBV3-1 | . | TGTGCCAGCAGCCAAGCTATGACTTCCTACGAGCAGTACTTC | CASSQAMTSYEQYF
TRBJ2-7 | . | TRBV27 | few | TGTGCCAGCAGGGACTATTTGACGGAGCAGTACTTC | CASRDYLTEQYF
TRBJ1-3 | TRBD1 | TRBV3-1 | . | TGTGCCAGCAGCCCAGGGGGAGGAGCCTCTGGAAACACCATATATTTT | CASSPGGGASGNTIYF
TRBJ2-7 | TRBD1 | TRBV19 | few | TGTGCCAGTAGTATGGGACAGTTCTACGAGCAGTACTTC | CASSMGQFYEQYF
TRBJ2-7 | . | TRBV7-3 | once | TGTGCCAGCAGCTTAAGCCCGACGGCACCCTACGAGCAGTACTTC | CASSLSPTAPYEQYF
TRBJ1-6 | . | TRBV6-5 | . | TGTGCCAGCAGTTATGCAGGCAGCACCCTCCACTTT | CASSYAGSTLHF
TRBJ2-1 | TRBD1 | TRBV29-1 | few | TGCAGCGTTGGGAAGGACCGAGGGGGCCACAATGAGCAGTTCTTC | CSVGKDRGGHNEQFF
TRBJ2-7 | . | TRBV5-6 | . | TGTGCCAGCAGCTTGGTTAGGGCCGACGAGCAGTACTTC | CASSLVRADEQYF
TRBJ2-5 | . | TRBV3-1 | few | TGTGCCAGCCGGGGTAGATTCCAGTACTTC | CASRGRFQYF
TRBJ2-7 | TRBD2 | TRBV11-2 | . | TGTGCCAGCAGAGTAGCGGGAGGTCGTTACGAGCAGTACTTC | CASRVAGGRYEQYF
TRBJ2-7 | . | TRBV12-3/TRBV12-4 | . | TGTGCCAGCCTCCCTATTGTGGGGAATATAGACTACGAGCAGTACTTC | CASLPIVGNIDYEQYF
TRBJ2-7 | TRBD2 | TRBV28 | . | TGTGCCAGCATGCAGGGCGGGAGAACCTACGAGCAGTACTTC | CASMQGGRTYEQYF
TRBJ2-7 | TRBD2 | TRBV24-1 | . | TGTGCCACCAGCACCACGGGAGGGAAATCCTACGAGCAGTACTTC | CATSTTGGKSYEQYF
TRBJ2-7 | TRBD1 | TRBV12-3/TRBV12-4 | . | TGTGCCAGCAGTGACCGGACAGGGGCCTACGAGCAGTACTTC | CASSDRTGAYEQYF
TRBJ2-7 | TRBD1 | TRBV3-1 | . | TGTGCCAGCAGCCAAGGGGACAGGGGCCAGTACGAGCAGTACTTC | CASSQGDRGQYEQYF
TRBJ1-1 | . | TRBV5-1 | few | TGCGCCAGCAGTAATTCCCCGAACACTGAAGCTTTCTTT | CASSNSPNTEAFF
TRBJ2-7 | . | TRBV7-9 | . | TGTGCCAGCAGCTTGAACGGAATCTCCTACGAGCAGTACTTC | CASSLNGISYEQYF
TRBJ2-5 | . | TRBV29-1 | few | TGCAGCGTCACGCCCCCAGACCAAGAGACCCAGTACTTC | CSVTPPDQETQYF
TRBJ2-2 | . | TRBV29-1 | few | TGCAGCGTAAGACGCACGAACACCGGGGAGCTGTTTTTT | CSVRRTNTGELFF
TRBJ2-1 | . | TRBV6-2/TRBV6-3 | few | TGTGCCAGCAGTTTTGAGGAAAGGAAGGTCGAGCAGTTCTTC | CASSFEERKVEQFF
TRBJ1-5 | . | TRBV10-3 | . | TGTGCCATCAGTGCCGAGGGCAATCAGCCCCAGCATTTT | CAISAEGNQPQHF
TRBJ2-3 | . | TRBV4-3 | . | TGCGCCAGCAGCCAAGAACAGGCCACAGATACGCAGTATTTT | CASSQEQATDTQYF
TRBJ2-7 | . | TRBV19 | . | TGTGCCAGTAGTATAGAGGACGGGCCCTACGAGCAGTACTTC | CASSIEDGPYEQYF
TRBJ1-2 | . | TRBV29-1 | . | TGCAGCGTTGAAGAACAGGGCCTCTTGGGCTACACCTTC | CSVEEQGLLGYTF
TRBJ2-1 | . | TRBV7-9 | few | TGTGCCAGCAGCCCGCAACTAGGCAATGAGCAGTTCTTC | CASSPQLGNEQFF
TRBJ2-7 | . | TRBV7-2 | many | TGTGCCAGCAGCTGGGGCGGCAGCTCCTACGAGCAGTACTTC | CASSWGGSSYEQYF
TRBJ2-7 | TRBD1 | TRBV20-1 | . | TGCAGTGCTAGAGACCCATGGGACAGGCCCTCCTACGAGCAGTACTTC | CSARDPWDRPSYEQYF
TRBJ2-1 | TRBD2 | TRBV6-1 | . | TGTGCCAGCCCTCGGATCGCTAGCGGCTACAATGAGCAGTTCTTC | CASPRIASGYNEQFF